This record covers a single T cell receptor (beta chain). Its specificity is unknown. Sequenced by immunoSEQ multiplex PCR; TCRdb stores in-frame clones only, minus some. The data hold just under 9,500 clones, with about 72% observed a single time. This CDR3 has 16 residues. Germline V lookup: CDR1 MNHNS, CDR2 SASEGT. V lost 2 bases, J lost 3 bases, and 4 bases stayed unmatched. The sample is drawn from a study of T cell clones after liver transplantation. The wider study: Without induction therapy, subjects received standard immunosuppression until 12-24 months post-transplant. At least one year of complete immunosuppression withdrawal without enzymes over twice normal defined tolerance.

Whole-study results and caveats: A larger donor-reactive than third-party decline suggested partial antigen-specific deletion. In a couple of subjects, few donor cells limited the measurable donor-reactive repertoire.

This clonotype was obtained from a human patient who received a liver transplant. Some of the T cells may derive from the graft donor. The chain employs TRBV6-1 and TRBJ2-3; 11 nucleotides line up with TRBD2. Sequenced material: CD8+ T cells from blood, taken at the 22-month timepoint. CDR3 region: CASSEMTSGVTDTQYF. In nucleotides, the CDR3 is TGTGCCAGCAGTGAAATGACTAGCGGGGTTACAGATACGCAGTATTTT.